A single sample is the source of the 18 T cell receptor beta chains below, sequenced in a study of beta chain features in type 1 diabetes. Study outcomes and limitations: Type 1 diabetes patients showed a moderate but significant shortening of TCRB CDR3s in all four CD4+ subsets.

Since all of the isolated RNA was reverse transcribed, expressed TCRB transcripts were what got sequenced. The repertoire was sequenced with immunoSEQ multiplex PCR; TCRdb's copy has only in-frame clones and lacks some. The sample has about 160,000 clones; approximately 8.8% are singletons. These receptors are not linked to any known antigen. Sample: central memory CD4+ T cells from blood. The receptors derive from a woman in her 30s with type 1 diabetes.

This clone was counted many times. The CDR3 spells CSVETTSGSNEQFF. In DNA form, the CDR3 reads TGCAGCGTTGAAACGACTAGCGGGAGCAATGAGCAGTTCTTC. The gene calls are TRBV29-1 and TRBJ2-1; 12 bases are shared with TRBD2. V gave up 2 bases and J gave up 6 bases; unmatched junction bases: 2. Germline loops: CDR1 SQVTM, CDR2 ANQGSEA. This CDR3 has 14 residues.

The table lists this clone with a few counts. This sequence joins TRBV29-1 and TRBJ2-7; D possibly corresponds to TRBD2 (7 bases). Germline lookup yields CDR1 SQVTM and CDR2 ANQGSEA. This CDR3 is built from 15 residues. V lost 0 bases, J lost 6 bases, and 18 bases lay in between. The CDR3 loop is CSVEEQGGDSLEQYF. The DNA of the CDR3 is TGCAGCGTTGAAGAACAGGGAGGGGACTCTCTCGAGCAGTACTTC.

This clone turned up a few times. The rearrangement joins TRBV5-1 to TRBJ2-5; D is undetermined. Germline values: CDR1 SGHRS, CDR2 YFSETQ. CDR3 length: 14 amino acids. V shed 2 bases and J shed 5 bases, with 13 bases lying between them. The CDR3 DNA is TGCGCCAGCAGCTTAGCCCTCAAGATGGAGACCCAGTACTTC. Its protein is CASSLALKMETQYF.

The chain couples TRBV6-5 to TRBJ2-7; the match to TRBD1 covers 10 bases. The V gene's germline CDR1 is MNHEY and CDR2 SVGAGI. This CDR3 comprises 13 residues. Here the CDR3 reads CASTRDRGYEQYF. In nucleotides, the CDR3 is TGTGCATCCACCCGGGACAGGGGCTACGAGCAGTACTTC.

V is TRBV6-5 and J is TRBJ2-7; D remains unclear. V was trimmed by 0 bases and J by 2 bases, leaving 11 bases between them. The CDR3 is 15 amino acids. From germline, CDR1 is MNHEY and CDR2 SVGAGI. The DNA for the CDR3 is TGTGCCAGCAGTTACTCGGCCAGGTTAACCTACGAGCAGTACTTC. It translates to CASSYSARLTYEQYF.

The chain joins TRBV19 to TRBJ2-2, with 9 positions matching TRBD2. Germline V gives CDR1 LNHDA, CDR2 SQIVND (reference sequence). Trimming took 7 bases from V and 4 from J; bases not matched to a gene: 10. This CDR3 has 16 amino acids. CDR3 residues: CASIVGGRATTGELFF. CDR3 coding DNA: TGTGCCAGTATTGTTGGCGGGAGGGCCACCACCGGGGAGCTGTTTTTT.

The chain links TRBV4-1 to TRBJ1-4; 7 nucleotides align to TRBD1. Germline V gene sequence: CDR1 MGHRA, CDR2 YSYEKL. Losses at the gene ends were 0 bases for V and 6 bases for J; bases not matched to a gene: 4. This CDR3 contains 15 residues. The CDR3 protein is CASSQDTGTDEKLFF. The CDR3 region has the DNA TGCGCCAGCAGCCAAGATACTGGGACAGATGAAAAACTGTTTTTT.

This clone was observed a few times. The CDR3 sequence is CASSPRGLGYEQYF. CDR3 DNA sequence: TGTGCCAGCTCACCACGGGGACTGGGCTACGAGCAGTACTTC. V gene TRBV18 combines with J gene TRBJ2-7; weak D call: TRBD2 (6 bases). V was trimmed by 1 base and J by 3 bases, leaving 10 bases between them. Germline V CDR1 and CDR2: KGHSH, LQKENI. The CDR3 is 14 amino acids.

This chain connects TRBV4-2 to TRBJ2-7, with 9 positions matching TRBD2. Germline loops: CDR1 LGHNA, CDR2 YNFKEQ. The trim removed 1 base at V and 4 bases at J, leaving 8 bases unmatched. This CDR3 is 16 amino acids long. The CDR3 is CASSQVSGSGSYEQYF. The CDR3 nucleotides are TGTGCCAGCAGCCAAGTAAGCGGTAGCGGGAGTTACGAGCAGTACTTC.

This clone turned up a few times. J is TRBJ1-2 and V is TRBV5-1, with 9 bases fitting TRBD1. There are 14 residues in the CDR3. The ends lost 4 bases at V and 7 bases at J; junction bases unmatched: 8. CDR1 is SGHRS, CDR2 YFSETQ, per germline. The CDR3 bases are TGCGCCAGCAGCACCCGGACAGGGGCGGGTGGCTACACCTTC. Translating gives CASSTRTGAGGYTF.

This clone was observed many times. The J gene is TRBJ2-7, the V gene TRBV4-1, with D perhaps matching TRBD1 (7 bases). The CDR3 has 12 residues. Trimming shortened V by 4 bases and J by 6 bases, and 10 bases separated the two germline ends. The germline V gene has CDR1 MGHRA and CDR2 YSYEKL. The CDR3 DNA reads TGCGCCAGCAGCCGACAGGGAGGCGAGCAGTACTTC. Translated: CASSRQGGEQYF.

The rearrangement uses TRBV7-3 and TRBJ2-3, with a weak D call TRBD1 (5 bases). The CDR3 covers 15 residues. CDR1 is SGHTA and CDR2 is FQGTGA in the germline V gene. Trimming cost V 0 bases and J 4 bases, with 11 bases left between them. The CDR3 nucleotides are TGTGCCAGCAGCTTAACCCGAGACAGCCCAGATACGCAGTATTTT. Protein sequence: CASSLTRDSPDTQYF.

This chain joins TRBV30 and TRBJ1-2; 8 nucleotides line up with TRBD1. The germline V gene has CDR1 GTSNPN and CDR2 SVGIG (reference sequence). V lost 5 bases, J lost 5 bases, and 4 bases stayed unmatched. This CDR3 contains 12 residues. In DNA form, the CDR3 reads TGTGCCTGGTCCCGGACAGGGTATGGCTACACCTTC. Translation gives CAWSRTGYGYTF.

The chain couples TRBV14 to TRBJ1-2; D is uncertain. This CDR3 comprises 12 residues. Germline V CDR1 and CDR2: SGHDN, FVKESK. V was trimmed by 1 base and J by 9 bases, leaving 9 bases between them. The CDR3 loop reads CASSQGRASYTF. For the CDR3, the DNA is TGTGCCAGCAGCCAAGGGCGGGCGAGCTACACCTTC.

There are a few counts of this clone. The sample has other DNA sequences that encode this CDR3 too. V is TRBV11-2 and J is TRBJ1-1; 8 bases map to TRBD1. After removal of 4 bases from V and 3 bases from J, the junction contained 1 base not matched to a gene. The CDR3 sequence is 13 residues long. Germline V gives CDR1 SGHAT, CDR2 FQNNGV. CDR3 in amino acids: CASSSQGDTEAFF. In DNA, the CDR3 is TGTGCCAGCAGCTCACAGGGGGACACTGAAGCTTTCTTT. Together with reference TRBV11-2 and TRBJ1-1, the CDR3 gives the full variable domain: EAGVAQSPRYKIIEKRQSVAFWCNPISGHATLYWYQQILGQGPKLLIQFQNNGVVDDSQLPKDRFSAERLKGVDSTLKIQPAKLEDSAVYLCASSSQGDTEAFFGQGTRLTVV.

This clone was recorded a few times. V gene TRBV15 combines with J gene TRBJ1-1; no definite D call. From germline, CDR1 is LNHNV and CDR2 YYDKDF (reference sequence). CDR3 length equals 15 residues. Trimming took 4 bases from V and 3 from J, leaving 15 bases between them. CDR3 nucleotide sequence: TGTGCCACCAGCACAGAGGGTTACGGAGACACTGAAGCTTTCTTT. Amino acids: CATSTEGYGDTEAFF.

The chain is built from TRBV28 and TRBJ2-7; 12 bases are shared with TRBD2. Trimming took 2 bases from V and 4 from J; bases not matched to a gene: 12. Germline V gene lookup returns CDR1 MDHEN and CDR2 SYDVKM. There are 18 residues in the CDR3. The CDR3 DNA reads as TGTGCCAGCAGTTTACTCCATTTCAGGACTAGCGGGAAATACGAGCAGTACTTC. Translated, it gives CASSLLHFRTSGKYEQYF.

In its sample, this clone was seen many times. V is TRBV2 and J is TRBJ2-1, with TRBD2 matching 8 bases. Germline CDR1 reads SNHLY; CDR2 reads FYNNEI. V was clipped by 5 bases and J by 10 bases; unmatched bases: 1. This CDR3 is 11 amino acids long. The CDR3 here is CASSIAGEQFF. The CDR3 coding sequence is TGTGCCAGCAGTATAGCGGGAGAGCAGTTCTTC.